These T cell receptor beta chains were read from a single sample in a study of human T cells and chemical hapten exposure. Each CDR3 protein gets one entry after TCRdb re-called the RACE reads with MiXCR. The table includes roughly 380,000 distinct CDR3 sequences, 5.1% detected once. The sample was whole blood, taken in connection with sensitization to the hapten diphenylcyclopropenone (DPC). The receptors were gathered from a woman aged 50 to 60 with alopecia areata. Some clones in this sample may be carry-over from other donors' samples. Both conserved end residues are part of each CDR3. D genes are given only for firm matches. The size entry is marked missing in some rows and otherwise reads once, few, many or a size class.

many	TRBJ2-5	TRBV3-1	NA	CASSPHGAGDETQYF	TGTGCCAGCAGCCCCCATGGGGCAGGGGATGAGACCCAGTACTTC
NA	TRBJ2-7	TRBV5-1	TRBD2	CASSLDPAGGGEQYF	TGCGCCAGCAGCTTGGACCCAGCGGGAGGCGGGGAGCAGTACTTC
NA	TRBJ2-1	TRBV7-9	NA	CASRPNPDEQFF	TGTGCCAGCAGGCCAAACCCAGATGAGCAGTTCTTC
many	TRBJ2-7	TRBV10-3	NA	CAISESKGNGAEQYF	TGTGCCATCAGTGAGTCCAAGGGGAATGGGGCCGAGCAGTACTTC
NA	TRBJ2-3	TRBV29-1	TRBD2	CSVVASGARFADTQYF	TGCAGCGTTGTCGCTAGCGGGGCCCGGTTCGCAGATACGCAGTATTTT
many	TRBJ2-4	TRBV27	NA	CASGRNIQYF	TGTGCCAGCGGGAGGAACATTCAGTACTTC
many	TRBJ2-6	TRBV9	NA	CASSVGEGSGANVLTF	TGTGCCAGCAGCGTAGGGGAAGGCTCTGGGGCCAACGTCCTGACTTTC
many	TRBJ1-1	TRBV12-3/TRBV12-4	NA	CASTTSGDIEAFF	TGTGCCAGCACTACTTCAGGGGATATAGAAGCTTTCTTT
many	TRBJ1-1	TRBV28	NA	CASSDGKLFF	TGTGCCAGCAGCGACGGGAAGCTTTTCTTT
many	TRBJ1-6	TRBV5-6	TRBD1	CASSLEGGRRNSPLHF	TGTGCCAGCAGCTTGGAAGGGGGCAGAAGGAATTCACCCCTCCACTTT
many	TRBJ2-5	TRBV11-2	TRBD1	CASTGRGPGETQYF	TGTGCCAGCACCGGAAGGGGGCCCGGAGAGACCCAGTACTTC
few	TRBJ1-1	TRBV20-1	NA	CSATPRQVRNTEAFF	TGCAGTGCCACCCCTCGACAGGTTCGGAACACTGAAGCTTTCTTT
NA	TRBJ2-3	TRBV7-2	NA	CASSLVGVTQYF	TGTGCCAGCAGCTTAGTAGGGGTTACGCAGTATTTT
NA	TRBJ2-2	TRBV12-3/TRBV12-4	NA	CASSSGGVAGELFF	TGTGCCAGCAGTTCCGGGGGAGTGGCCGGGGAGCTGTTTTTT
NA	TRBJ1-2	TRBV5-4	TRBD1	CASSFGQAGYTF	TGTGCCAGCAGCTTTGGACAGGCGGGCTACACCTTC
few	TRBJ1-1	TRBV4-1	NA	CASSFSGENTEAFF	TGCGCCAGCAGCTTCAGTGGGGAGAACACTGAAGCTTTCTTT
many	TRBJ2-6	TRBV21-1	NA	CASSKGPRGANVLTF	TGTGCCAGCAGCAAAGGCCCGCGGGGGGCCAACGTCCTGACTTTC
many	TRBJ1-6	TRBV20-1	NA	CSASGQRVGADDSPLHF	TGCAGTGCTAGTGGCCAACGTGTGGGCGCGGATGATTCACCCCTCCACTTT
NA	TRBJ2-5	TRBV6-6	TRBD1	CASSSPVAGGETQYF	TGTGCCAGCAGTTCCCCCGTGGCAGGGGGAGAGACCCAGTACTTC
few	TRBJ2-7	TRBV12-3/TRBV12-4	NA	CASSLSGFSYEQYF	TGTGCCAGCAGTTTATCCGGGTTCTCCTACGAGCAGTACTTC